The 6 T cell receptor beta chains below all came from one sample that was sequenced in a study of T cells after yellow fever vaccination. TCRdb analysed the 5' RACE reads with MiXCR anew, one entry per CDR3 protein. The repertoire holds hundreds of thousands of distinct CDR3 sequences, with roughly 13% as singletons. The source material was PBMCs, sampled on the day of the yellow fever booster vaccination. The source of these receptors is a young man who received the YFV17D yellow fever vaccine.

The chain uses TRBV27 and TRBJ2-7; D not certain. The V gene lost 7 bases and the J gene lost 1 base, with 14 bases spanning the gap. Germline CDR1 and CDR2: MNHEY and SMNVEV (reference sequence). This CDR3 is built from 14 residues. The CDR3: CASTRSRNSYEQYF. The DNA of the CDR3 is TGTGCCAGCACCCGGTCTAGGAATTCCTACGAGCAGTACTTC.

The gene calls are TRBV30 and TRBJ2-7; D is ambiguous. This CDR3 contains 12 residues. The V gene lost 1 base and the J gene lost 4 bases, with 8 bases spanning the gap. Germline V gives CDR1 GTSNPN, CDR2 SVGIG (reference sequence). CDR3 sequence reads: CAWSGVGYEQYF. The DNA of the CDR3 is TGTGCCTGGAGTGGGGTGGGGTACGAGCAGTACTTC.

This clonotype was recorded at least ten times. The chain uses TRBV12-3 or TRBV12-4 and TRBJ1-4, with 8 bases fitting TRBD1. This CDR3 spans 12 amino acids. With 8 bases clipped from V and 7 bases from J, the junction kept 3 bases outside the gene matches. In DNA form, the CDR3 reads TGTGCCAGCGGACAGGGAGGTGAAAAACTGTTTTTT. Translated: CASGQGGEKLFF.

The chain is built from TRBV7-2 and TRBJ2-3, with D uncertain. Germline-derived CDR1 and CDR2 are SGHTA and FQGNSA. CDR3 length: 11 amino acids. V lost 5 bases, J lost 12 bases, and 12 bases lay in between. CDR3 sequence (DNA): TGTGCCAGCAGCACTGGGGTACGACAGTATTTT. Translating it yields CASSTGVRQYF.

V gene TRBV5-1 combines with J gene TRBJ2-3, with TRBD2 matching over 15 bases. The CDR3 sequence is 17 residues long. The V gene's germline CDR1 is SGHRS and CDR2 YFSETQ. Germline trimming cut 4 bases from V and 4 bases from J; bases unmatched to any gene: 7. CDR3 sequence (DNA): TGCGCCAGCAGCCCCGGACTAGCGGGAGGGGAGGCAGATACGCAGTATTTT. Amino acids: CASSPGLAGGEADTQYF.

A few counts support this clonotype. This chain links TRBV29-1 with TRBJ2-1; 7 bases map to TRBD2. From germline, CDR1 is SQVTM and CDR2 ANQGSEA. The CDR3 has 14 amino acids. Germline trimming cut 4 bases from V and 5 bases from J; bases unmatched to any gene: 8. DNA for the CDR3: TGCAGCGTTGGGAGGAGACTAGCAAACAATGAGCAGTTCTTC. Encoded protein: CSVGRRLANNEQFF.